These 27 T cell receptor beta chains share one sample of origin, sequenced in a study of blood T cell repertoires in COVID-19. Measured with immunoSEQ multiplex PCR; TCRdb has only the in-frame clones, and not every one. This sample carries a few hundred thousand clones, 85% of them seen once, and the ten largest clones take roughly 3.6%. The sequencing sample was made of peripheral blood. These receptor sequences come from a woman in her late teens or twenties with acute or convalescent COVID-19.

Regarding this clone: This sample also contains other DNA sequences that code for the same CDR3. This rearrangement joins TRBV5-1 to TRBJ1-1; no clear D. With 0 bases removed from V and 0 bases from J, the gap between germline ends came to 6 bases. Germline CDR1 SGHRS, CDR2 YFSETQ. The CDR3 consists of 14 residues. This chain's CDR3 is CASSLGQVNTEAFF. CDR3 nucleotide sequence: TGCGCCAGCAGCTTGGGTCAGGTGAACACTGAAGCTTTCTTT.

The chain joins TRBV18 to TRBJ2-3, with 9 bases lining up with TRBD1. Unmatched junction bases numbered 8, after V lost 3 bases and J lost 4 bases. The CDR3 runs 16 residues. Germline values: CDR1 KGHSH, CDR2 LQKENI. The CDR3, as DNA: TGTGCCAGCTCACCGATCGGGACAGGGTGGCCAGATACGCAGTATTTT. Protein: CASSPIGTGWPDTQYF. Full variable domain (missing parts from reference TRBV18 and TRBJ2-3): NAGVMQNPRHLVRRRGQEARLRCSPMKGHSHVYWYRQLPEEGLKFMVYLQKENIIDESGMPKERFSAEFPKEGPSILRIQQVVRGDSAAYFCASSPIGTGWPDTQYFGPGTRLTVL.

The chain uses TRBV30 and TRBJ2-5, with D tentatively TRBD2 (6 bases). The germline V and J ends were trimmed by 1 base and 5 bases, with 11 bases remaining between them. The CDR3 is 13 amino acids. Germline V gene sequence: CDR1 GTSNPN, CDR2 SVGIG (reference sequence). The CDR3 nucleotides are TGTGCCTGGAGTGGGGGGAGGAGGGAGACCCAGTACTTC. Residues: CAWSGGRRETQYF.

V is TRBV9 and J is TRBJ1-4; D is unresolved. This CDR3 contains 15 residues. With 0 bases removed from V and 8 bases from J, the gap between germline ends came to 14 bases. Germline V lookup: CDR1 SGDLS, CDR2 YYNGEE. Here the CDR3 DNA reads TGTGCCAGCAGCGTAGTTCTTGAGGTTCGGGAAAAACTGTTTTTT. Translated: CASSVVLEVREKLFF.

The chain is built from TRBV7-8 and TRBJ1-6; D unclear. V lost 5 bases and J lost 3, with 11 bases in between. This CDR3 comprises 15 residues. CDR1 and CDR2 from the germline V gene are SGHVS and FQNEAQ. CDR3 in amino acids: CASSLSQVYNSPLHF. In DNA form, the CDR3 reads TGTGCCAGCAGCCTCAGCCAGGTCTATAATTCACCCCTCCACTTT.

The chain links TRBV2 to TRBJ1-1, with 7 bases that match TRBD1. Germline V CDR1 and CDR2: SNHLY, FYNNEI. The length of the CDR3 is 14 residues. The trim removed 7 bases at V and 2 bases at J, leaving 7 bases unmatched. CDR3 protein: CASTHDRENTEAFF. The CDR3, as DNA: TGTGCCAGCACCCACGACAGGGAAAACACTGAAGCTTTCTTT.

The chain carries TRBV5-1 and TRBJ2-7; TRBD1 agrees at 9 bases. This CDR3 has 14 amino acids. The germline V gene has CDR1 SGHRS and CDR2 YFSETQ. The V gene end was trimmed by 3 bases and the J gene end by 7 bases; junction bases not matched to a gene: 8. The DNA for the CDR3 is TGCGCCAGCAGCTGGGGACAGGGCGAGAGAGAGCAGTACTTC. It translates to CASSWGQGEREQYF.

Ten or more counts support this clone. The rearrangement links TRBV2 to TRBJ2-7; D is ambiguous. In germline, CDR1 is SNHLY, CDR2 FYNNEI. Trimming pared 7 bases from V and 1 base from J, leaving 14 bases between. This CDR3 contains 14 residues. For the CDR3, the DNA is TGTGCCAGCAAAATAGGTCAGGATTCCTACGAGCAGTACTTC. Translation gives CASKIGQDSYEQYF.

This clone was counted only a few times. DNA for the CDR3: TGTGCCAGCAGTTTAGTTCGTCCGGACACCGGGGAGCTGTTTTTT. It is translated as CASSLVRPDTGELFF. V usage is TRBV27 and J usage is TRBJ2-2, with D unclear. Germline V gives CDR1 MNHEY, CDR2 SMNVEV (reference sequence). Between the trimmed V and J ends, which lost 2 bases and 3 bases, there was a span of 10 bases. This CDR3 contains 15 residues.

This clone was detected once. The gene calls are TRBV11-3 and TRBJ1-3; unclear D gene. There are 16 residues in the CDR3. Germline CDR1 is SGHNT and CDR2 is YENEEA. V was trimmed by 2 bases and J by 0 bases, leaving 11 bases between them. This chain's CDR3 is CASSLPIEVSGNTIYF. The CDR3 nucleotides are TGTGCCAGCAGCTTACCAATTGAGGTCTCTGGAAACACCATATATTTT.

Here the CDR3 DNA reads TGTGCTACGCGGCGGGGTACTAGCACAGATACGCAGTATTTT. It codes for CATRRGTSTDTQYF. The V call is TRBV30, the J call TRBJ2-3; weak D call: TRBD2 (6 bases). CDR3 length: 14 amino acids. The germline V gene encodes CDR1 GTSNPN and CDR2 SVGIG (reference sequence).

V is TRBV7-9 and J is TRBJ1-2; D not resolved. Trimming removed 0 bases at V and 0 bases at J, with 14 bases between. Germline V gene data show CDR1 as SEHNR and CDR2 as FQNEAQ (reference sequence). CDR3 size: 17 residues. The CDR3 region is CASSLALQAQSNYGYTF. CDR3 DNA sequence: TGTGCCAGCAGCTTAGCTCTCCAGGCACAGTCTAACTATGGCTACACCTTC.

The chain is built from TRBV7-6 and TRBJ2-7, with D uncertain. The germline CDR1 and CDR2 sequences are SGHVS and FNYEAQ. This CDR3 is 17 amino acids long. V was clipped by 1 base and J by 2 bases, with 18 bases between them. The CDR3 is CASSLGFRSLWPYEQYF. The CDR3 DNA reads as TGTGCCAGCAGCTTAGGTTTCAGGTCCCTTTGGCCCTACGAGCAGTACTTC.

Written as DNA, the CDR3 is TGTGCCAGCAGCCAAGGGACAATCAATCAGCCCCAGCATTTT. Residues: CASSQGTINQPQHF. The chain is built from TRBV3-1 (or the pseudogene TRBV3-2) and TRBJ1-5; D may be TRBD1 (5 bases). Per germline, CDR1 LGHDT and CDR2 YNNKEL (reference sequence). Trimming stripped 1 base from V and 3 bases from J, with 7 bases between. There are 14 residues in the CDR3.

V usage is TRBV7-9 and J usage is TRBJ2-4, with TRBD1 matching 7 bases. Germline-derived CDR1 and CDR2 are SEHNR and FQNEAQ (reference sequence). The ends lost 5 bases at V and 0 bases at J; junction bases unmatched: 7. The CDR3 contains 16 residues. The CDR3 DNA follows: TGTGCCAGCAGCCCCCGGGACAGTCTAGCCAAAAACATTCAGTACTTC. It yields the protein CASSPRDSLAKNIQYF.

This chain links TRBV4-1 with TRBJ2-2; tentatively, D is TRBD1 (5 bases). This CDR3 contains 15 residues. The ends were cut back, 3 bases at V and 4 bases at J, with 12 bases in the middle. The V gene's germline CDR1 is MGHRA and CDR2 YSYEKL. The CDR3 sequence is CASSQPPGRTGELFF. In DNA, the CDR3 is TGCGCCAGCAGCCAGCCCCCAGGGCGCACCGGGGAGCTGTTTTTT.

This clone was seen a few times. J is TRBJ1-1 and V is TRBV5-8, with no clear D. V lost 3 bases and J lost 1, with 13 bases in between. Germline CDR1 and CDR2: SGHTS and YDEGEE. The CDR3 totals 15 residues. The CDR3, as DNA: TGTGCCAGCAGCTCCCCCCGGTCCTGGAACACTGAAGCTTTCTTT. Its translation: CASSSPRSWNTEAFF.

This chain joins TRBV6-1 and TRBJ2-7; no clear D. The CDR3 has 15 amino acids. Between the trimmed V and J ends, which lost 2 bases and 6 bases, there was a span of 17 bases. Germline V gene data show CDR1 as MNHNS and CDR2 as SASEGT. This chain's CDR3 is CASSESTALVAEQYF. CDR3 nucleotides: TGTGCCAGCAGTGAATCCACAGCATTGGTGGCCGAGCAGTACTTC.

The chain joins TRBV3-1 (or the pseudogene TRBV3-2) to TRBJ1-2; possible D gene TRBD1, 6 bases. Germline assignment: CDR1 LGHDT and CDR2 YNNKEL (reference sequence). The CDR3 runs to 16 residues. The V gene lost 4 bases and the J gene lost 5 bases, with 20 bases spanning the gap. CDR3 in DNA: TGTGCCAGCAGCCCGAGGGTGGGGGGGGCGCAGTATGGCTACACCTTC. This gives the protein CASSPRVGGAQYGYTF.

This chain uses TRBV11-2 with TRBJ2-7; 8 bases are a match to TRBD1. There are 16 residues in the CDR3. The V gene end was trimmed by 4 bases and the J gene end by 1 base; junction bases not matched to a gene: 9. Germline CDR1 reads SGHAT; CDR2 reads FQNNGV. This CDR3 is CASSYPRQGASYEQYF. Written as DNA, the CDR3 is TGTGCCAGCAGCTATCCCCGGCAGGGGGCATCCTACGAGCAGTACTTC. The variable domain in full, with the rest retrieved from reference TRBV11-2 and TRBJ2-7, is EAGVAQSPRYKIIEKRQSVAFWCNPISGHATLYWYQQILGQGPKLLIQFQNNGVVDDSQLPKDRFSAERLKGVDSTLKIQPAKLEDSAVYLCASSYPRQGASYEQYFGPGTRLTVT.

This rearrangement joins TRBV7-9 to TRBJ2-5, with 8 bases fitting TRBD2. The germline CDR1 and CDR2 sequences are SEHNR and FQNEAQ (reference sequence). Trimming cost V 7 bases and J 5 bases; bases outside gene matches: 12. The CDR3 is made up of 15 amino acids. CDR3 bases: TGTGCCAGCATGTCCCACGGGGGGGCCTTGGAGACCCAGTACTTC. Translating gives CASMSHGGALETQYF.

The chain employs TRBV3-1 (or the pseudogene TRBV3-2) and TRBJ2-1; 7 nucleotides agree with TRBD2. This CDR3 region has 18 residues. V lost 0 bases and J lost 0; bases outside the gene matches: 8. Germline-derived CDR1 and CDR2 are LGHDT and YNNKEL (reference sequence). The CDR3, as DNA: TGTGCCAGCAGCCAAGAGCGGACTAGACCTAACTCCTACAATGAGCAGTTCTTC. This codes for CASSQERTRPNSYNEQFF.

The chain carries TRBV28 and TRBJ1-2; 10 bases agree with TRBD1. Germline V gene sequence: CDR1 MDHEN, CDR2 SYDVKM. The CDR3 length is 14 residues. The V gene end was trimmed by 6 bases and the J gene end by 6 bases; junction bases not matched to a gene: 7. In nucleotides, the CDR3 is TGTGCCAGCAGCCTAGCCGGGACAGGGGATGGCTACACCTTC. The encoded protein is CASSLAGTGDGYTF.

V usage is TRBV4-1 and J usage is TRBJ2-1; 8 nucleotides align to TRBD2. With V trimmed by 0 bases and J by 2 bases, 6 bases remained unmatched. The CDR3 length is 17 residues. CDR1 and CDR2 (germline): MGHRA, YSYEKL. CDR3 sequence reads: CASSQDESGGPYNEQFF. For the CDR3, the DNA is TGCGCCAGCAGCCAAGATGAAAGCGGGGGACCCTACAATGAGCAGTTCTTC.

This clone occurred once. The chain carries TRBV27 and TRBJ1-1; D might be TRBD1 (5 bases). This CDR3 spans 16 amino acids. Germline V gene lookup returns CDR1 MNHEY and CDR2 SMNVEV (reference sequence). Trimming took 1 base from V and 2 from J, leaving 14 bases between them. The DNA for the CDR3 is TGTGCCAGCAGTTTATTCCCACCGGGACTTAACACTGAAGCTTTCTTT. This encodes CASSLFPPGLNTEAFF.

Comment on this clone: The same CDR3 is also encoded by other DNA sequences in this sample. The chain combines TRBV4-1 with TRBJ2-1, with a tentative D call TRBD2 (6 bases). The CDR3 loop spans 17 amino acids. V was shortened by 0 bases and J by 2 bases, with 14 bases between the two germline ends. Germline V CDR1 and CDR2: MGHRA, YSYEKL. CDR3 in amino acids: CASSQDLDQRAYNEQFF. The CDR3 nucleotides are TGCGCCAGCAGCCAAGATCTGGACCAGCGGGCCTACAATGAGCAGTTCTTC.

The chain has TRBV18 and TRBJ2-5; the match to TRBD1 covers 10 bases. In germline, CDR1 is KGHSH, CDR2 LQKENI. J gave up 1 base and V 6 bases, and 8 bases lay outside the gene matches. CDR3 length equals 16 residues. CDR3 sequence reads: CASSPARTGGQETQYF. For the CDR3, the DNA is TGTGCCAGCTCGCCGGCCCGGACAGGGGGCCAAGAGACCCAGTACTTC.